One T cell receptor (beta chain) is described in this entry. The data are from a study of T cell responses to AZD1222 COVID-19 vaccine. Sequenced by immunoSEQ multiplex PCR; TCRdb stores in-frame clones only, minus some. Among about 130,000 clones listed, around 90% were seen once. Material: peripheral blood, obtained on day 0 of MenACWY control vaccination. This clonotype was sampled from an adult in good health.

In DNA form, the CDR3 reads TGTGCCAGTAGTACCCAGGACAGGGGACAGCCCCAGCATTTT. Translating it yields CASSTQDRGQPQHF. This sequence joins TRBV19 and TRBJ1-5; 9 nucleotides agree with TRBD1. Germline V gene data show CDR1 as LNHDA and CDR2 as SQIVND (reference sequence). The V gene end was trimmed by 4 bases and the J gene end by 7 bases; junction bases not matched to a gene: 5. This CDR3 is 14 amino acids long.